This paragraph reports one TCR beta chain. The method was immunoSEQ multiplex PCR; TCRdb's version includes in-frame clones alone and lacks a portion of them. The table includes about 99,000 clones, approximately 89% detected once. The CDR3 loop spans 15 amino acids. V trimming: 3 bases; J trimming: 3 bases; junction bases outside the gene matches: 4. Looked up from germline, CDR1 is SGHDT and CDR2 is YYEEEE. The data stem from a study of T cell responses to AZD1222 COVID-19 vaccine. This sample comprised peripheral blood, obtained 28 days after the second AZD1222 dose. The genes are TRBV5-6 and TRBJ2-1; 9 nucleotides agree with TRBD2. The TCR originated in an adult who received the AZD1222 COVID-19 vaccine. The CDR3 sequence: CASSSIAGDYNEQFF. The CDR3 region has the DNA TGTGCCAGCAGCTCAATAGCGGGAGACTACAATGAGCAGTTCTTC.